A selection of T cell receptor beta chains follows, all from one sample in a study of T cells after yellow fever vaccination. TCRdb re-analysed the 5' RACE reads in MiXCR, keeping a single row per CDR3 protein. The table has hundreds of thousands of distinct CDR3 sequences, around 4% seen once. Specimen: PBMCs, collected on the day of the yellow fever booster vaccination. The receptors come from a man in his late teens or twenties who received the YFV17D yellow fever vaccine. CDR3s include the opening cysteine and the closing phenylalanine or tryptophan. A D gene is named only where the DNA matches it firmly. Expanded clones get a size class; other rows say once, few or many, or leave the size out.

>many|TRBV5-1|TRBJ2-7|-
CASSFAREWGEQYF
TGCGCCAGCAGCTTCGCGAGGGAATGGGGCGAGCAGTACTTC
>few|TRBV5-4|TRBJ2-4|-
CASSWGLLAPRNIQYF
TGTGCCAGCAGCTGGGGTTTACTAGCTCCAAGAAACATTCAGTACTTC
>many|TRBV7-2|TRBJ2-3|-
CASSLRRSPDTQYF
TGTGCCAGCAGCTTAAGGAGGTCGCCAGATACGCAGTATTTT
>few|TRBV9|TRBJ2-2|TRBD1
CASSEPGQGANTGELFF
TGTGCCAGCAGCGAACCGGGACAGGGGGCGAACACCGGGGAGCTGTTTTTT
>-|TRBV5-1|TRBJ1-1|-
CASSQQGSNTEAFF
TGCGCCAGCAGCCAACAGGGTTCTAACACTGAAGCTTTCTTT
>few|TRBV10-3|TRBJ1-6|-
CAITLDRDIANWVGNSPLHF
TGTGCCATCACCCTTGACCGGGACATCGCGAATTGGGTGGGTAATTCACCCCTCCACTTT
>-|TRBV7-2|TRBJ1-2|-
CASSWAVNYGYTF
TGTGCCAGCAGCTGGGCGGTTAACTATGGCTACACCTTC
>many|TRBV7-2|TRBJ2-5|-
CASSLGGSQETQYF
TGTGCCAGCAGCTTAGGGGGTTCCCAAGAGACCCAGTACTTC
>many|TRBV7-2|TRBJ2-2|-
CASSFSFAGELFF
TGTGCCAGCAGCTTTAGCTTCGCTGGGGAGCTGTTTTTT
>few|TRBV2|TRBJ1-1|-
CASGRGGKNQAFF
TGTGCCAGCGGCCGCGGGGGGAAGAATCAAGCTTTCTTT
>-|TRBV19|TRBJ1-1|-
CASSAFGGTEAFF
TGTGCCAGTAGTGCCTTCGGAGGCACTGAAGCTTTCTTT
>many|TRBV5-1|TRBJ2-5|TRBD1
CASSSGQGLETQYF
TGCGCCAGCAGCTCGGGACAGGGGTTAGAGACCCAGTACTTC
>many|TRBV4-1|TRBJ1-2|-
CASGGGYGYTF
TGCGCCAGCGGGGGCGGGTATGGCTACACCTTC
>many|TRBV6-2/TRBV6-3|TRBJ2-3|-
CASSQEGSEDTQYF
TGTGCCAGCAGCCAGGAGGGGTCCGAGGATACGCAGTATTTT
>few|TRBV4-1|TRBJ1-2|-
CASSQDNRFANYGYTF
TGCGCCAGCAGCCAAGATAACAGGTTCGCTAACTATGGCTACACCTTC
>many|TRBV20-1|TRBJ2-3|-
CSARSVDTQYF
TGCAGTGCTAGATCTGTGGATACGCAGTATTTT
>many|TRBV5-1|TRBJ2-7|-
CASSVTGDLSYEQYF
TGCGCCAGCAGCGTCACAGGCGACCTATCCTACGAGCAGTACTTC
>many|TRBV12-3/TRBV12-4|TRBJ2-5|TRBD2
CASSFGLAGPTRTQQTQYF
TGTGCCAGCAGTTTTGGACTAGCGGGGCCAACACGCACTCAACAGACCCAGTACTTC
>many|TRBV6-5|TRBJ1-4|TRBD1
CASSSSRDRGLEKLFF
TGTGCCAGCAGTTCCAGCCGGGACAGGGGACTGGAAAAACTGTTTTTT
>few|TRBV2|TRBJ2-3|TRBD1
CASSEGTGGLTDTQYF
TGTGCCAGCAGTGAAGGGACAGGGGGTCTCACAGATACGCAGTATTTT
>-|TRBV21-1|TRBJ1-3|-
CAEGPGAVGNTIYF
TGTGCCGAAGGGCCGGGGGCCGTAGGAAACACCATATATTTT
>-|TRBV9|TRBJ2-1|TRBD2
CASSVEPSGDYNEQFF
TGTGCCAGCAGCGTAGAGCCTAGCGGGGACTACAATGAGCAGTTCTTC
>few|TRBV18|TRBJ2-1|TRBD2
CASSPRTSRDEQFF
TGTGCCAGCTCACCGAGGACTAGTCGGGATGAGCAGTTCTTC